This TCR beta chain was found in a study of shared clonotypes between healthy human individuals. Profiling relied on immunoSEQ multiplex PCR, and the TCRdb table lists in-frame clones only, not all of them. Here the sample spans some 2,100,000 clones, roughly 95% being singletons. The germline V and J ends were trimmed by 4 bases and 2 bases, with 12 bases remaining between them. The CDR3 is made up of 14 amino acids. Germline values: CDR1 SGHNT, CDR2 YYREEE (reference sequence). Study results and limitations: Across a handful of donors, naive CD4 shared around 5.3%, naive CD8 3.5% to 4%, memory CD4 roughly 2.1%, memory CD8 around 0.36%.

The count of this clone is one. Its antigen is still unknown. V and J are TRBV5-4 and TRBJ1-1, with unresolved D. Sequenced: naive CD4+ T cells sorted from blood. The subset denotes: CD45RA+ positively selected. The sequence derives from a man younger than 30 in good health. The CDR3: CASSPSTVNTEAFF. CDR3 nucleotides: TGTGCCAGCAGCCCCTCCACAGTTAACACTGAAGCTTTCTTT. The full variable domain, rest sourced from reference TRBV5-4 and TRBJ1-1, is ETGVTQSPTHLIKTRGQQVTLRCSSQSGHNTVSWYQQALGQGPQFIFQYYREEENGRGNFPPRFSGLQFPNYSSELNVNALELDDSALYLCASSPSTVNTEAFFGQGTRLTVV.